The next 7 T cell receptor beta chains were all read from a single sample in a study of blood T cells in healthy people across ages. The second PCR ran about 6 to 12 cycles with a sample-barcoded 5' primer and J-beta primers. TCRdb fed the 5' RACE reads into MiXCR, producing one record per CDR3 protein. The repertoire holds roughly 680,000 distinct CDR3 sequences, with around 21% as singletons. Sequenced sample: blood. The receptor source for this set is a man in his 70s in good health.

A remark on this clonotype: Compared with germline, one end of the junction differs, possibly owing to a read error. The chain uses TRBV28 and TRBJ1-2; D is possibly TRBD1 (5 bases). CDR1 and CDR2 from the germline V gene are MDHEN and SYDVKM. The CDR3 covers 13 residues. CDR3 DNA sequence: TGTGCCGGCAGCCCAGAGGGGAACTATGGCTACACCTTC. It encodes CAGSPEGNYGYTF.

To note about this clonotype: At one of its ends the junction is not consistent with the germline gene, which may arise from a read error. This chain joins TRBV9 and TRBJ2-7, with D possibly matching TRBD2 (5 bases). This CDR3 contains 16 residues. The germline gives CDR1 SGDLS, CDR2 YYNGEE. The CDR3 DNA reads TGTGCCAGCAGCGTAGCCATGGGAGTAGATGCCTACGAGCAGTATTTC. It encodes CASSVAMGVDAYEQYF.

There are a few counts of this clonotype. This chain links TRBV6-1 with TRBJ1-1, with D tentatively TRBD1 (5 bases). CDR1 and CDR2 (germline): MNHNS, SASEGT. V was trimmed by 3 bases and J by 0 bases, leaving 17 bases between them. This CDR3 spans 17 amino acids. In nucleotides, the CDR3 is TGTGCCAGCAGTGATTGGTGGCAGGGTGAAGTGAACACTGAAGCTTTCTTT. Translated, it gives CASSDWWQGEVNTEAFF.

The sample holds a few counts of this clonotype. The chain combines TRBV6-1 with TRBJ2-7; tentatively, D is TRBD1 or TRBD2 (5 bases each). The CDR3 spans 15 residues. Trimming took 4 bases from V and 3 from J, leaving 16 bases between them. Germline assignment: CDR1 MNHNS and CDR2 SASEGT. CDR3 loop: CASSGDSHRGYEQYF. In nucleotides, the CDR3 is TGTGCCAGCAGTGGCGACAGCCACCGGGGCTACGAGCAGTACTTC.

V and J are TRBV28 and TRBJ2-4, with 8 nucleotides matching TRBD2. Germline CDR1 reads MDHEN; CDR2 reads SYDVKM. The CDR3 is made up of 18 amino acids. V trimming: 3 bases; J trimming: 0 bases; junction bases outside the gene matches: 10. The CDR3 DNA reads as TGTGCCAGCAGTTTTTCAGCGGGAGAGATTCTAGCCAAAAACATTCAGTACTTC. Translating gives CASSFSAGEILAKNIQYF.

This clonotype appeared many times. This chain links TRBV20-1 with TRBJ1-2, with 10 bases aligning to TRBD1. V was pared by 0 bases and J by 7 bases, with 8 bases of the junction left unmatched. Germline-derived CDR1 and CDR2 are DFQATT and SNEGSKA (reference sequence). The CDR3 loop spans 15 amino acids. The CDR3 protein is CSARDLGQGMIGYTF. The CDR3 bases are TGCAGTGCTAGAGATCTGGGACAGGGGATGATTGGCTACACCTTC.

This sequence joins TRBV4-1 and TRBJ1-4; tentatively, D is TRBD1 (6 bases). Trimming shortened V by 0 bases and J by 7 bases, and 15 bases separated the two germline ends. The CDR3 is 16 residues long. The germline V gene has CDR1 MGHRA and CDR2 YSYEKL. CDR3 coding DNA: TGCGCCAGCAGCCAAGATATGACAGGAGGGGGTGAAAAACTGTTTTTT. Translated, it gives CASSQDMTGGGEKLFF.